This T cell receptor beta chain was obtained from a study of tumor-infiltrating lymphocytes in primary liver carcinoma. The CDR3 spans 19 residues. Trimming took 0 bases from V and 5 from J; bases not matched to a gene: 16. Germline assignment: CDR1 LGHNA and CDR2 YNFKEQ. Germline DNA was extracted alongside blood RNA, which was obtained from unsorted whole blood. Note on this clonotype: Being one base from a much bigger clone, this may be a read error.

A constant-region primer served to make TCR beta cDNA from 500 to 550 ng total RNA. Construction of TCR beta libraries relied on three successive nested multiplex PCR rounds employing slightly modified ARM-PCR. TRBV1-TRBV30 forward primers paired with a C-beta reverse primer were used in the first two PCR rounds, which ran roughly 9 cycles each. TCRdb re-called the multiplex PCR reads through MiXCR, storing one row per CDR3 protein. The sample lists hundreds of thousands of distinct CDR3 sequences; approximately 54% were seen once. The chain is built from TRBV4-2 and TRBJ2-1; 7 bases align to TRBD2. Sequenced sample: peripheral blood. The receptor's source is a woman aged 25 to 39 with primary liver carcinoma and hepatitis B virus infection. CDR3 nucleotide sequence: TGTGCCAGCAGCCAAGATATCGGGTTTGAAGGGAGGGAAGACAATGAGCAGTTCTTC. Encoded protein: CASSQDIGFEGREDNEQFF.